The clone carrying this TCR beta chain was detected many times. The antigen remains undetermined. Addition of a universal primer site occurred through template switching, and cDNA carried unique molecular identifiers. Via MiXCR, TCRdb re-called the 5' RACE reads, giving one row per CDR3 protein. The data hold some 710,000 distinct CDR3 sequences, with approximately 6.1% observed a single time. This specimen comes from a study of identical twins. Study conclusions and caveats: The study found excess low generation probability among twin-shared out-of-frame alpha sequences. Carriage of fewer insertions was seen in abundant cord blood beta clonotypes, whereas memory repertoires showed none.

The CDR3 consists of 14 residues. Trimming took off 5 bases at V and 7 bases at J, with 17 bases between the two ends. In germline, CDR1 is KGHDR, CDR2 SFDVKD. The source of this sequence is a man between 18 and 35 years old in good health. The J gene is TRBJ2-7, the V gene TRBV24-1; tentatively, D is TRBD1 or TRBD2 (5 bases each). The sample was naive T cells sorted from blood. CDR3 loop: CATSGTGGWGEQYF. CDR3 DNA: TGTGCCACCAGTGGTACAGGAGGTTGGGGGGAGCAGTACTTC.